The sequence of this TCR beta chain was determined in a study of identical twins. Healthy Caucasian donors formed the entire cohort. The junction had 13 bases not matched to a gene; V was cut back by 1 base and J by 2 bases. From germline, CDR1 is LNHDA and CDR2 SQIVND (reference sequence). CDR3 size: 18 residues. TCRdb reprocessed the 5' RACE reads with MiXCR, giving one entry per CDR3 protein. This table has hundreds of thousands of distinct CDR3 sequences, approximately 8.5% appearing once. The same data also went into a second study, on yellow fever vaccine responses in identical twins. That publication notes: Among the twins, the vaccine T cell response reportedly seemed partly convergent and partly personalized.

The V and J genes are TRBV19 and TRBJ2-7; 8 positions agree with TRBD1. The specimen was memory (CD45RO+) T cells sorted from blood. This receptor was taken from a woman younger than 30 in good health. The CDR3 DNA follows: TGTGCCAGTAGTATAGCCTCCGGGACAGGAGGACAGACCTACGAGCAGTACTTC. This encodes CASSIASGTGGQTYEQYF.